This TCR beta chain stems from a study of T-cell memory formation after mild COVID-19. As for the study in general: TCR clusters mostly belonged to single donors. General study points: Memory from before infection featured some responding clones, which suggests cross-reactive memory joined. A second wave expanding day 15 to 37 was CD4+-biased; contracting clones were balanced.

This clonotype turned up a few times. Its antigen is as yet unknown. cDNA libraries for TCR alpha and TCR beta, carrying sample barcodes and UMIs, came from 5'RACE with constant-segment primers. TCRdb used MiXCR to reprocess the 5' RACE reads, holding one entry per CDR3 protein. Found here are about 400,000 distinct CDR3 sequences, less than 25% of them singletons; the top ten hold around 13%. The material sequenced was PBMCs or a T cell subset sorted from them (not recorded which). This TCR came from an adult woman who had mild COVID-19 (a few samples of this study predate the infection). Cell type and time point are not known.

The CDR3 is CASSVAAGEGNEQFF. CDR3 DNA sequence: TGTGCCAGCAGTGTAGCAGCGGGAGAAGGCAATGAGCAGTTCTTC. The chain couples TRBV6-4 to TRBJ2-1, with 8 bases fitting TRBD2. Germline V CDR1 and CDR2: MRHNA, SNTAGT. This CDR3 is 15 amino acids long. V shed 4 bases, J shed 6 bases, and the junction held 8 bases outside the gene matches.